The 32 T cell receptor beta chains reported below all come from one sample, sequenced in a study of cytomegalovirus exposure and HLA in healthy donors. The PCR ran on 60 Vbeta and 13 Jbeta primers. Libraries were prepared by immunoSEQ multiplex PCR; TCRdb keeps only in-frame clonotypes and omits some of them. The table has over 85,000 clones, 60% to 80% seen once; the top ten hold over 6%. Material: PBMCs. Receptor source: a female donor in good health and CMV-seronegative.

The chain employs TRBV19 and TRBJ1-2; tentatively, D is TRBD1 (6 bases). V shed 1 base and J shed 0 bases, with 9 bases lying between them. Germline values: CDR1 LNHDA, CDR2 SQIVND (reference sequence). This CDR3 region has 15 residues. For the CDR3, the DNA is TGTGCCAGTAGTATAGCGACAGGACCTAACTATGGCTACACCTTC. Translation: CASSIATGPNYGYTF. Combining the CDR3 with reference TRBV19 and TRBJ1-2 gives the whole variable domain DGGITQSPKYLFRKEGQNVTLSCEQNLNHDAMYWYRQDPGQGLRLIYYSQIVNDFQKGDIAEGYSVSREKKESFPLTVTSAQKNPTAFYLCASSIATGPNYGYTFGSGTRLTVV.

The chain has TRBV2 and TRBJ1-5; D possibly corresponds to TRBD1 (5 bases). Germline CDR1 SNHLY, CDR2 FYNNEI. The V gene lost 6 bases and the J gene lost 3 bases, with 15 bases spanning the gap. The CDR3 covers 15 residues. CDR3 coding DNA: TGTGCCAGCAGCCGACTCGGGGGTCTCAATCAGCCCCAGCATTTT. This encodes CASSRLGGLNQPQHF.

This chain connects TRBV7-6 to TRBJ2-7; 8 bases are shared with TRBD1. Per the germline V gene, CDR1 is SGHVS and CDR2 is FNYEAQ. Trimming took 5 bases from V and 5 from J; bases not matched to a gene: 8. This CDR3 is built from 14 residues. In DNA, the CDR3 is TGTGCCAGCAGCGGAGGGACAGGCCTTAACGAGCAGTACTTC. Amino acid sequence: CASSGGTGLNEQYF.

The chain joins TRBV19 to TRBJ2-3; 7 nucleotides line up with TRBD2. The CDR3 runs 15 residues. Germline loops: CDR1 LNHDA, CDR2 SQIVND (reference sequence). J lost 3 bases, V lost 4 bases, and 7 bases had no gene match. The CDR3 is CASSTRGIRTDTQYF. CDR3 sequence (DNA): TGTGCCAGTAGTACGCGGGGGATCAGGACAGATACGCAGTATTTT.

The CDR3 loop reads CASSLPGLIYEQYF. Here the CDR3 DNA reads TGTGCCAGCAGTTTACCGGGGTTGATCTACGAGCAGTACTTC. This rearrangement joins TRBV28 to TRBJ2-7; D is possibly TRBD2 (5 bases). The CDR3 is made up of 14 amino acids. V lost 2 bases, J lost 3 bases, and 11 bases lay in between. Germline CDR1 and CDR2: MDHEN and SYDVKM.

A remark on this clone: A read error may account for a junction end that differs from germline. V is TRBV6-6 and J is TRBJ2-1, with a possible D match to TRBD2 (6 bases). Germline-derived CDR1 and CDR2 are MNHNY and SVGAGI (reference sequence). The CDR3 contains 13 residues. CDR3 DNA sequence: TGTGCCAGCAGTTACGCGGACCGGGACTCCAGCCTCTTC. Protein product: CASSYADRDSSLF.

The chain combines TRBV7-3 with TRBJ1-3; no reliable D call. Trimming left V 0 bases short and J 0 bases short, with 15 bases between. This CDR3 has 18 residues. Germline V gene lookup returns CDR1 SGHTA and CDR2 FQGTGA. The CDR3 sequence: CASSLTFGVLSSGNTIYF. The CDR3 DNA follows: TGTGCCAGCAGCTTAACGTTCGGGGTACTGAGCTCTGGAAACACCATATATTTT.

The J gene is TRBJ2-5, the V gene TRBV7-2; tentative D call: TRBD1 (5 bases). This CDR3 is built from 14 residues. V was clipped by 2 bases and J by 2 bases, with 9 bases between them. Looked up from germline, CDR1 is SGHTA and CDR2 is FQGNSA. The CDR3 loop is CASSLLTGQETQYF. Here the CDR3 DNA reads TGTGCCAGCAGCTTACTAACAGGTCAAGAGACCCAGTACTTC.

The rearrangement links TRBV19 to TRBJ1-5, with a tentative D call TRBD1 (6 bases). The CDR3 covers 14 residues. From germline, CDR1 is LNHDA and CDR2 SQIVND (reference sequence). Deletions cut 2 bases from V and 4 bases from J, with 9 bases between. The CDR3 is CASSIQGLNQPQHF. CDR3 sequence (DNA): TGTGCCAGTAGTATACAGGGGTTGAATCAGCCCCAGCATTTT.

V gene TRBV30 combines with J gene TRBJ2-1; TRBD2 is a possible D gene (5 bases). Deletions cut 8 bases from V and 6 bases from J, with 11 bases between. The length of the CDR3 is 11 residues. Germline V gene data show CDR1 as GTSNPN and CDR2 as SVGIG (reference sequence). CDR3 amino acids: CAQRESNEQFF. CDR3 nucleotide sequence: TGTGCCCAGAGGGAGTCCAATGAGCAGTTCTTC.

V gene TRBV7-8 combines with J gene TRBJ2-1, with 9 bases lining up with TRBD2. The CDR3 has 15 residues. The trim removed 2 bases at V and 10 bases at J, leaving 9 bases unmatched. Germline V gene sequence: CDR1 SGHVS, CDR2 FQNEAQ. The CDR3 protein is CASSLRLAGSVEQFF. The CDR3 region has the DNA TGTGCCAGCAGCTTACGGCTAGCGGGAAGCGTGGAGCAGTTCTTC.

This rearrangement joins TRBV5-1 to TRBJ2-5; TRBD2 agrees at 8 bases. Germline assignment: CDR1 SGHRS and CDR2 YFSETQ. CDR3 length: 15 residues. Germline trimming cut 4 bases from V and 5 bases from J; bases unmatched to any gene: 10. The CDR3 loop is CASSPGGVAVETQYF. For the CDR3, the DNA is TGCGCCAGCAGCCCGGGGGGGGTCGCGGTGGAGACCCAGTACTTC.

DNA for the CDR3: TGTGCCAGCAGTGAATTGGGGGGGCGGAACACTGAAGCTTTCTTT. Amino acid sequence: CASSELGGRNTEAFF. The chain is built from TRBV6-1 and TRBJ1-1, with D perhaps matching TRBD1 (6 bases). V was cut by 2 bases and J by 1 base, with 11 bases left in between. CDR1 is MNHNS, CDR2 SASEGT, per germline. The CDR3 is made up of 15 amino acids.

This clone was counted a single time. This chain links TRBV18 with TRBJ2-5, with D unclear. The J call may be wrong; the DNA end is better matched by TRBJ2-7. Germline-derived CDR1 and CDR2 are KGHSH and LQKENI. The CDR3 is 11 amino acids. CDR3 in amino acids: CASSPSDEQYF. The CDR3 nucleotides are TGTGCCAGCTCACCAAGCGACGAGCAGTACTTC.

The CDR3 loop reads CATRGGLTEAFF. CDR3 coding DNA: TGTGCCACCAGGGGGGGGCTCACTGAAGCTTTCTTT. V is TRBV10-3 and J is TRBJ1-1; 7 bases are shared with TRBD1. The trim removed 10 bases at V and 4 bases at J, leaving 6 bases unmatched. Looked up from germline, CDR1 is ENHRY and CDR2 is SYGVKD. CDR3 length: 12 residues.

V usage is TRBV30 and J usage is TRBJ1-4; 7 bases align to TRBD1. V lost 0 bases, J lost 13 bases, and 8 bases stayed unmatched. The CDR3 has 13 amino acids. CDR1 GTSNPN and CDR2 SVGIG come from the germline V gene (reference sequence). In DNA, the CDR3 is TGTGCCTGGAGTGTATCGACAGGGTTTGGACTGTTTTTT. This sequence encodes CAWSVSTGFGLFF.

CDR3 loop: CASSPGLAYNEQFF. The CDR3 nucleotides read TGTGCCAGCAGCCCCGGACTGGCCTACAATGAGCAGTTCTTC. The V call is TRBV7-9, the J call TRBJ2-1; TRBD2 might be the D (5 bases). CDR3 length: 14 amino acids. The germline gives CDR1 SEHNR, CDR2 FQNEAQ (reference sequence). Trimming removed 5 bases at V and 2 bases at J, with 10 bases between.

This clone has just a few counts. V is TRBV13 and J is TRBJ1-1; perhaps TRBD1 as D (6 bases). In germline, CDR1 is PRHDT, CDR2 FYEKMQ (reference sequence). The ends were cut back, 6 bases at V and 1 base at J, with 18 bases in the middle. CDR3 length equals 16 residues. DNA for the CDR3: TGTGCCAGCAGGCGACGTACAGGGTCCCCGAACACTGAAGCTTTCTTT. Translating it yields CASRRRTGSPNTEAFF.

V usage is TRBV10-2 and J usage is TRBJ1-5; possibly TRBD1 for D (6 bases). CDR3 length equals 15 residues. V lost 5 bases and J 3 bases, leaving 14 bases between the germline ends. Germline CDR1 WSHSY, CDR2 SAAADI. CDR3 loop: CASSMGGGLNQPQHF. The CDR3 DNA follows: TGCGCCAGCAGTATGGGGGGGGGCCTCAATCAGCCCCAGCATTTT.

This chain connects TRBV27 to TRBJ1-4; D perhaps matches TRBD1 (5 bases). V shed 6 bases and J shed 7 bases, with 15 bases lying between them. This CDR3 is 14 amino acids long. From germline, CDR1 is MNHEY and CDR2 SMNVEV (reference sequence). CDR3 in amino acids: CASSPQGRTEKLFF. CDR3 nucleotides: TGTGCCAGCAGCCCCCAGGGTCGTACTGAAAAACTGTTTTTT. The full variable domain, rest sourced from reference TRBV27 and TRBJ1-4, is EAQVTQNPRYLITVTGKKLTVTCSQNMNHEYMSWYRQDPGLGLRQIYYSMNVEVTDKGDVPEGYKVSRKEKRNFPLILESPSPNQTSLYFCASSPQGRTEKLFFGSGTQLSVL.

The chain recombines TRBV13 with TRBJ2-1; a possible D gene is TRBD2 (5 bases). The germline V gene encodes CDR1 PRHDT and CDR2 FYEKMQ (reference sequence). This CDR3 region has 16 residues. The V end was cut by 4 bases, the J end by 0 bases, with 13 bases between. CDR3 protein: CASSSASSRSYNEQFF. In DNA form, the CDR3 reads TGTGCCAGCAGCTCAGCTAGCAGCCGCTCCTACAATGAGCAGTTCTTC.

Written as DNA, the CDR3 is TGTGCCAGCAGCTTCAGGGGTGAGCAGTTCTTC. As protein: CASSFRGEQFF. The J gene is TRBJ2-1, the V gene TRBV5-8; TRBD1 is a possible D gene (6 bases). V lost 2 bases and J lost 9, with 6 bases in between. CDR1 is SGHTS and CDR2 is YDEGEE in the germline V gene. CDR3 size: 11 residues.

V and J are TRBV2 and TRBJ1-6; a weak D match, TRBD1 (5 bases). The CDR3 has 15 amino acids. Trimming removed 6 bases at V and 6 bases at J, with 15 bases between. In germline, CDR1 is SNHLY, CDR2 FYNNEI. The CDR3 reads CASRKTENPNSPLHF. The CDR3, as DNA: TGTGCCAGCAGGAAGACAGAAAACCCTAATTCACCCCTCCACTTT. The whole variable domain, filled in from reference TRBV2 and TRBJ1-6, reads EPEVTQTPSHQVTQMGQEVILRCVPISNHLYFYWYRQILGQKVEFLVSFYNNEISEKSEIFDDQFSVERPDGSNFTLKIRSTKLEDSAMYFCASRKTENPNSPLHFGNGTRLTVT.

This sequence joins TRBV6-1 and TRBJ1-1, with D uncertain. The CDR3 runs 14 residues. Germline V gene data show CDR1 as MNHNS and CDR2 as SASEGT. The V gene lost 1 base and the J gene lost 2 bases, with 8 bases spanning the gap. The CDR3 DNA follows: TGTGCCAGCAGTGAAGGCGACTTTAACACTGAAGCTTTCTTT. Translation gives CASSEGDFNTEAFF.

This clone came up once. The CDR3 here is CASSFTVTGDRRGYTF. The DNA of the CDR3 is TGTGCCAGCAGTTTTACCGTGACAGGTGACAGGCGTGGCTACACCTTC. The chain uses TRBV27 and TRBJ1-2; TRBD1 might be the D (6 bases). CDR3 length equals 16 residues. V dropped 3 bases and J dropped 7 bases, with 21 bases sitting between them. Germline CDR1 MNHEY, CDR2 SMNVEV (reference sequence).

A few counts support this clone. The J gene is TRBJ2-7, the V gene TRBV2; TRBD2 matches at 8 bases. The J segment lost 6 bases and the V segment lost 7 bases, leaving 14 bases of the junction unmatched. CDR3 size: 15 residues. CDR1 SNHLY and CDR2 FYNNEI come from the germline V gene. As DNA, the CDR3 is TGTGCCAGCAACCCTGTAGCGGGGACCCCCTCCGAGCAGTACTTC. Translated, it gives CASNPVAGTPSEQYF.

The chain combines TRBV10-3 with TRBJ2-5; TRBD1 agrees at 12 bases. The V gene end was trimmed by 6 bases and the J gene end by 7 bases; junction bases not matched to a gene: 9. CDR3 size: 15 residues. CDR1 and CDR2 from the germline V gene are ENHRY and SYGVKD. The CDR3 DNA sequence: TGTGCCATCAGAGACCCGGGACAGGGGGCCGTGACCCAGTACTTC. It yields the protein CAIRDPGQGAVTQYF.

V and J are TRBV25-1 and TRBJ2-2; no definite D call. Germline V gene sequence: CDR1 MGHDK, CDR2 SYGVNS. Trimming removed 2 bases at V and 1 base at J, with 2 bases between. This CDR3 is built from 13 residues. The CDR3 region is CASSEQNTGELFF. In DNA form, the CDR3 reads TGTGCCAGCAGTGAACAGAACACCGGGGAGCTGTTTTTT.

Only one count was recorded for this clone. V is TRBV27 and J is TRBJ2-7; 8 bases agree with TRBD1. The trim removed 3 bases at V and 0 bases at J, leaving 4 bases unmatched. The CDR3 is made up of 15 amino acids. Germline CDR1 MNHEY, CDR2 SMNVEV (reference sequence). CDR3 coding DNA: TGTGCCAGCAGTTTGGGACAGGTCCCCTCCTACGAGCAGTACTTC. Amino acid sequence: CASSLGQVPSYEQYF.

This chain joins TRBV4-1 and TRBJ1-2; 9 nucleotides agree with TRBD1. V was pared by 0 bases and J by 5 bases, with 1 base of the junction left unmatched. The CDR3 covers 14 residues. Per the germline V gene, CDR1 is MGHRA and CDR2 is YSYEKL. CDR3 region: CASSQEGTGYGYTF. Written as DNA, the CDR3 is TGCGCCAGCAGCCAAGAAGGGACAGGGTATGGCTACACCTTC.

The CDR3 sequence: CASSGAEHSYNEQFF. The CDR3 region has the DNA TGCGCCAGCAGCGGAGCGGAGCACTCCTACAATGAGCAGTTCTTC. The chain is built from TRBV5-1 and TRBJ2-1; TRBD2 might be the D (5 bases). Trimming removed 4 bases at V and 0 bases at J, with 11 bases between. Germline-derived CDR1 and CDR2 are SGHRS and YFSETQ. This CDR3 contains 15 residues.

The CDR3 bases are TGTGCCAGCTCACCCCAGGGGCCGAGCTCCTACGAGCAGTACTTC. Translating gives CASSPQGPSSYEQYF. This chain joins TRBV18 and TRBJ2-7, with D possibly TRBD1 on 6 matching bases. Trimming removed 3 bases from V and 0 bases from J, with 12 bases in between. This CDR3 spans 15 amino acids. Germline V gives CDR1 KGHSH, CDR2 LQKENI.